This record looks at one T cell receptor beta chain sequence and its context. Its specificity is not known. Method: immunoSEQ multiplex PCR; TCRdb's copy keeps in-frame clones and lacks some. The table lists 110,000 to 150,000 clones, approximately 89% of them singletons. These data come from a study of cytomegalovirus exposure and HLA in healthy donors. Study conclusions and caveats: There were 150 to 200 TCR beta chains listed as cytomegalovirus-associated. While the bulk of TCR sequences proved rare, some public TCRs turned up in many donors.

CDR1 and CDR2 from the germline V gene are MDHEN and SYDVKM. The V segment lost 5 bases and the J segment 1 base; nucleotides outside the gene matches: 5. The CDR3 is 15 amino acids. Sequenced input: PBMCs. The receptor was derived from a man aged 18-30 years in good health and CMV-seronegative. The rearrangement uses TRBV28 and TRBJ2-1; 7 bases agree with TRBD1. The CDR3 coding sequence is TGTGCCAGCAGTCGTCACAGGGGTTCCTACAATGAGCAGTTCTTC. As protein: CASSRHRGSYNEQFF. Drawing the rest from reference TRBV28 and TRBJ2-1, the complete variable domain is DVKVTQSSRYLVKRTGEKVFLECVQDMDHENMFWYRQDPGLGLRLIYFSYDVKMKEKGDIPEGYSVSREKKERFSLILESASTNQTSMYLCASSRHRGSYNEQFFGPGTRLTVL.